This entry lists 23 T cell receptor beta chains sequenced from one sample in a study of T cells after yellow fever vaccination (dated by TCRdb to the late 2010s). According to the study, the label for this sample's treatment or condition signals: live attenuated yellow fever vaccine strain. Library preparation was by 5' RACE. Sequencing used an Illumina HiSeq 2500. TCRdb ran its own pipeline on the public reads, namely fastp trimming at Q25 and MiXCR clone calling, and kept in-frame beta chains. Each CDR3 protein appears once, grouped with its most common genes and DNA. The sample table records about 400,000 distinct CDR3 sequences; roughly 6.1% of these occur just once. In total, the top ten clones hold about 15% of the sample. The starting material was PBMCs, obtained 5 days after the yellow fever booster vaccination. All receptors derive from a man under 40 who received the YFV17D yellow fever vaccine.

This clonotype has at least ten counts. The chain combines TRBV7-6 with TRBJ2-5; D not certain. CDR1 and CDR2 from the germline V gene are SGHVS and FNYEAQ. CDR3 length equals 13 residues. Trimming left V 1 base short and J 2 bases short, with 5 bases between. The CDR3 DNA reads TGTGCCAGCAGCTTAGGGCGGCAAGAGACCCAGTACTTC. It codes for CASSLGRQETQYF.

At least ten counts were recorded for this clonotype. This chain connects TRBV7-9 to TRBJ2-7; D gene uncertain. Trimming took off 3 bases at V and 6 bases at J, with 6 bases between the two ends. This CDR3 contains 11 residues. Germline V CDR1 and CDR2: SEHNR, FQNEAQ (reference sequence). The chain's CDR3 is CASSFLTEQYF. The CDR3 nucleotides read TGTGCCAGCAGCTTTCTTACCGAGCAGTACTTC.

This clonotype was observed a handful of times. This chain's CDR3 is CASSPLRAGVSYEQYF. CDR3 sequence (DNA): TGTGCCAGCTCACCACTGAGGGCGGGGGTCTCCTACGAGCAGTACTTC. V and J are TRBV18 and TRBJ2-7; 7 nucleotides match TRBD2. Germline loops: CDR1 KGHSH, CDR2 LQKENI. The CDR3 is 16 amino acids. V shed 1 base, J shed 0 bases, and the junction held 6 bases outside the gene matches. Complete variable domain (other parts from reference TRBV18 and TRBJ2-7): NAGVMQNPRHLVRRRGQEARLRCSPMKGHSHVYWYRQLPEEGLKFMVYLQKENIIDESGMPKERFSAEFPKEGPSILRIQQVVRGDSAAYFCASSPLRAGVSYEQYFGPGTRLTVT.

CDR3 sequence: CSARRQGTTNEKLFF. CDR3 DNA: TGCAGTGCTAGACGACAGGGAACAACTAATGAAAAACTGTTTTTT. The chain is built from TRBV20-1 and TRBJ1-4; 7 bases align to TRBD1. Germline CDR1 and CDR2: DFQATT and SNEGSKA (reference sequence). The CDR3 is 15 amino acids. J lost 0 bases, V lost 2 bases, and 3 bases had no gene match.

The chain carries TRBV6-5 and TRBJ2-7; D is tentatively TRBD1 or TRBD2 (5 bases each). CDR3 length equals 13 residues. The V and J ends lost 4 bases and 2 bases respectively, with 9 bases between them. CDR1 and CDR2 from the germline V gene are MNHEY and SVGAGI. This CDR3 reads CASSWGNAYEQYF. CDR3 coding DNA: TGTGCCAGCAGTTGGGGGAATGCCTACGAGCAGTACTTC.

In DNA, the CDR3 is TGTGCCAGCAGTTTCGGGTGGGCAGATACGCAGTATTTT. It translates to CASSFGWADTQYF. The V gene is TRBV12-3 or TRBV12-4, the J gene TRBJ2-3; D remains ambiguous. V was clipped by 3 bases and J by 4 bases, with 8 bases between them. The CDR3 contains 13 residues.

This clonotype has only a few counts. V usage is TRBV28 and J usage is TRBJ1-5; 7 nucleotides match TRBD1. This CDR3 has 13 amino acids. The ends lost 6 bases at V and 7 bases at J; junction bases unmatched: 6. Germline lookup yields CDR1 MDHEN and CDR2 SYDVKM. For the CDR3, the DNA is TGTGCCAGCAGCCCGACAGGGCGGCAGCCCCAGCATTTT. The encoded protein is CASSPTGRQPQHF. Based on the CDR3 plus reference TRBV28 and TRBJ1-5, the full variable domain is DVKVTQSSRYLVKRTGEKVFLECVQDMDHENMFWYRQDPGLGLRLIYFSYDVKMKEKGDIPEGYSVSREKKERFSLILESASTNQTSMYLCASSPTGRQPQHFGDGTRLSIL.

The chain carries TRBV14 and TRBJ2-1; no definite D call. Germline CDR1 is SGHDN and CDR2 is FVKESK. V was clipped by 4 bases and J by 5 bases, with 9 bases between them. This CDR3 is 13 amino acids long. The CDR3 protein is CASSPALHNEQFF. The CDR3 coding sequence is TGTGCCAGCAGCCCCGCCCTACACAATGAGCAGTTCTTC.

This clonotype was counted many times. The chain's CDR3 is CASSPLTGSGGNEQYF. CDR3 in DNA: TGTGCCAGCTCACCACTCACAGGGAGTGGGGGAAACGAGCAGTACTTC. This chain uses TRBV18 with TRBJ2-7, with a tentative D call TRBD1 (6 bases). Trimming stripped 1 base from V and 5 bases from J, with 18 bases between. CDR1 KGHSH and CDR2 LQKENI come from the germline V gene. This CDR3 spans 16 amino acids.

The table lists this clonotype with many counts. The chain couples TRBV12-3 or TRBV12-4 to TRBJ1-6, with a weak D call TRBD1 (6 bases). The CDR3 runs to 14 residues. V shed 7 bases and J shed 5 bases, with 12 bases lying between them. CDR3: CASMPGHNNSPLHF. The CDR3 coding sequence is TGTGCCAGCATGCCGGGACACAATAATTCACCCCTCCACTTT.

This clonotype was seen many times. The J gene is TRBJ2-7, the V gene TRBV7-2; unclear D gene. V lost 2 bases and J lost 7, with 12 bases in between. CDR1 is SGHTA, CDR2 FQGNSA, per germline. CDR3 length equals 13 residues. CDR3 sequence reads: CASSLTPPGEQYF. CDR3 in DNA: TGTGCCAGCAGCTTAACTCCTCCCGGGGAGCAGTACTTC.

This clonotype has more than one count but fewer than ten. The V and J genes are TRBV12-3 or TRBV12-4 and TRBJ2-2; tentatively, D is TRBD2 (5 bases). The CDR3 extends over 15 amino acids. V lost 4 bases and J 3 bases, leaving 12 bases between the germline ends. The CDR3 reads CASSSGNLYTGELFF. The CDR3 DNA follows: TGTGCCAGCAGTTCCGGGAACTTATACACCGGGGAGCTGTTTTTT.

This clonotype was seen ten or more times. The V gene is TRBV23-1, the J gene TRBJ2-7; the D gene could be TRBD1 or TRBD2 (5 bases each). TRBV23-1 counts as an open reading frame of uncertain function. This CDR3 spans 15 amino acids. V was trimmed by 0 bases and J by 5 bases, leaving 14 bases between them. The CDR3 DNA sequence: TGCGCCAGCAGTCAATCATGGGACCCCCAGGACGAGCAGTACTTC. Translating gives CASSQSWDPQDEQYF.

This clonotype came up many times. V gene TRBV29-1 combines with J gene TRBJ1-1, with unresolved D. Germline V CDR1 and CDR2: SQVTM, ANQGSEA. This CDR3 region has 11 residues. V was clipped by 2 bases and J by 8 bases, with 9 bases between them. The DNA of the CDR3 is TGCAGCGTTGAATATGGGAACGAAGCTTTCTTT. Amino acids: CSVEYGNEAFF.

The chain is built from TRBV6-1 and TRBJ2-3; 10 nucleotides agree with TRBD1. The germline V gene has CDR1 MNHNS and CDR2 SASEGT. The CDR3 runs to 16 residues. With 5 bases clipped from V and 4 bases from J, the junction kept 9 bases outside the gene matches. The DNA for the CDR3 is TGTGCCAGCAGTAAGCCGGGACAGGGGTTAGCAGATACGCAGTATTTT. This encodes CASSKPGQGLADTQYF.

This clonotype was found a few times. The CDR3 region is CASSQDFPVRYGYTF. The CDR3 DNA is TGCGCCAGCAGCCAAGATTTTCCGGTTCGCTATGGCTACACCTTC. This rearrangement joins TRBV4-3 to TRBJ1-2; no reliable D call. The germline V gene has CDR1 LGHNA and CDR2 YSLEER. V lost 0 bases to trimming and J lost 4 bases, with 12 bases between them. The CDR3 is 15 amino acids.

Turning to this clonotype: One base away lies a much larger clone, so this may be a sequencing read error. This rearrangement joins TRBV12-3 or TRBV12-4 to TRBJ2-2; D might be TRBD1 (6 bases). Trimming left V 5 bases short and J 4 bases short, with 11 bases between. The CDR3 contains 14 residues. The CDR3 loop is CASSHRASTGELFF. The CDR3 DNA follows: TGTGCCAGCAGTCACAGGGCGAGCACCGGGGAGCTGTTTTTT.

This clonotype was counted a few times. The chain recombines TRBV25-1 with TRBJ1-3; D perhaps matches TRBD1 (5 bases). CDR1 is MGHDK, CDR2 SYGVNS, per germline. V lost 4 bases to trimming and J lost 1 base, with 5 bases between them. This CDR3 spans 13 amino acids. The CDR3 DNA reads TGTGCCAGCAGTGCAGGGTCTGGAAACACCATATATTTT. Its protein product is CASSAGSGNTIYF.

Only a few counts were recorded for this clonotype. This chain links TRBV6-5 with TRBJ2-1, with 12 nucleotides matching TRBD2. The V segment lost 0 bases and the J segment 0 bases; nucleotides outside the gene matches: 3. This CDR3 is 18 amino acids long. Germline V CDR1 and CDR2: MNHEY, SVGAGI. Here the CDR3 reads CASSYSVTSGSSYNEQFF. The CDR3 DNA reads as TGTGCCAGCAGTTACTCGGTGACTAGCGGGAGCTCCTACAATGAGCAGTTCTTC.

The chain is built from TRBV20-1 and TRBJ2-7, with D possibly matching TRBD1 (5 bases). Germline CDR1 reads DFQATT; CDR2 reads SNEGSKA (reference sequence). V was pared by 0 bases and J by 3 bases, with 12 bases between. The CDR3 is 14 residues long. The CDR3 reads CSARDLGVGYEQYF. CDR3 DNA sequence: TGCAGTGCTAGAGACCTAGGGGTTGGCTACGAGCAGTACTTC.

The table lists this clonotype with many counts. The V and J genes are TRBV20-1 and TRBJ2-5; D is perhaps TRBD1 or TRBD2 (5 bases each). The CDR3 covers 17 residues. CDR1 DFQATT and CDR2 SNEGSKA come from the germline V gene (reference sequence). V was pared by 3 bases and J by 5 bases, with 25 bases between. The CDR3 DNA reads TGCAGTGCTAGTGGCGAAGGGAATTGGGGCCCGGGGGAGACCCAGTACTTC. This translates into CSASGEGNWGPGETQYF.

Many counts were recorded for this clonotype. The chain joins TRBV12-3 or TRBV12-4 to TRBJ2-7; D remains unclear. The CDR3 totals 12 residues. Trimming cost V 5 bases and J 4 bases, with 9 bases left between them. This CDR3 is CASSVLFYEQYF. Here the CDR3 DNA reads TGTGCCAGCAGTGTCCTTTTTTACGAGCAGTACTTC.

This clonotype has a count of ten or more. The chain recombines TRBV12-3 or TRBV12-4 with TRBJ2-1; D unresolved. V was cut by 5 bases and J by 2 bases, with 10 bases left in between. The CDR3 loop spans 14 amino acids. CDR3 bases: TGTGCCAGCAGTCTCACCCTGACCTACAATGAGCAGTTCTTC. It specifies CASSLTLTYNEQFF.